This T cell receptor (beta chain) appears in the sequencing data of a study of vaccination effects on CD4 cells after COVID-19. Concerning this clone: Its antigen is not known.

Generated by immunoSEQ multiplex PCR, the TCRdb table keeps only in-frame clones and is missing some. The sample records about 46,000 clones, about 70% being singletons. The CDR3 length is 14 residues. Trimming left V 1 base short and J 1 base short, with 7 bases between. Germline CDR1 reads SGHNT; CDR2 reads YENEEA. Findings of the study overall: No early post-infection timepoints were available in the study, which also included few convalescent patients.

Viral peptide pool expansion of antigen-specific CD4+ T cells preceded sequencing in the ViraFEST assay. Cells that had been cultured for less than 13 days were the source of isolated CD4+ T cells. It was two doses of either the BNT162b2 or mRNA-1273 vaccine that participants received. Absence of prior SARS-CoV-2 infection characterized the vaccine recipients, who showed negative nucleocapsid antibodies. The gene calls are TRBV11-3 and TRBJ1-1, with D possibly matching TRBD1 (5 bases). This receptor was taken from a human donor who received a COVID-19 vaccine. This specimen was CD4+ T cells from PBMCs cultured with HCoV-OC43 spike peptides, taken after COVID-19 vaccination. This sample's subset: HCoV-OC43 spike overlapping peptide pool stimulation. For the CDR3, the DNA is TGTGCCAGCAGCTTAGCCGGGACGAACACTGAAGCTTTCTTT. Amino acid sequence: CASSLAGTNTEAFF.